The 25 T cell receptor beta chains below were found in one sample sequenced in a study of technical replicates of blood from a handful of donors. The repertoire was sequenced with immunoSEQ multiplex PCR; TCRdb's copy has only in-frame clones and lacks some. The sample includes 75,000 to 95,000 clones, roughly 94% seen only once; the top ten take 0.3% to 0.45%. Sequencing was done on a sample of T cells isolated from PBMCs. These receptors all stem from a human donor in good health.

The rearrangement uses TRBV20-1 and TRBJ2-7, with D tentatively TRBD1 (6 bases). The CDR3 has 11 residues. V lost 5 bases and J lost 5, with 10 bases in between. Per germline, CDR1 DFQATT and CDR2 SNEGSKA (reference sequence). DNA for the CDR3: TGCAGTGCTCCCAGGGGAAACGAGCAGTACTTC. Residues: CSAPRGNEQYF.

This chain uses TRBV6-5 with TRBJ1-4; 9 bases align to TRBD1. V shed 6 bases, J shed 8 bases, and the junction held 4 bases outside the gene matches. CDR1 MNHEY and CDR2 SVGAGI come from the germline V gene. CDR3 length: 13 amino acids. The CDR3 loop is CASRGQGREKLFF. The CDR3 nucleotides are TGTGCCAGCAGGGGACAGGGAAGAGAAAAACTGTTTTTT.

The CDR3 DNA reads TGTGCCAGCACACAGATGGGAGACCCTAGCACAGATACGCAGTATTTT. This gives the protein CASTQMGDPSTDTQYF. The chain combines TRBV2 with TRBJ2-3, with D possibly TRBD2 on 5 matching bases. The length of the CDR3 is 16 residues. Trimming removed 7 bases at V and 0 bases at J, with 17 bases between. Germline assignment: CDR1 SNHLY and CDR2 FYNNEI.

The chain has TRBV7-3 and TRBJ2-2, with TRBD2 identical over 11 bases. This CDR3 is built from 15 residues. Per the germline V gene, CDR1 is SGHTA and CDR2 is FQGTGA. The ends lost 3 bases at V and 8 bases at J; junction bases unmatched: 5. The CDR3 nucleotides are TGTGCCAGCAGCTTTCTAGCGGGAGGCATGGGGGAGCTGTTTTTT. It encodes CASSFLAGGMGELFF.

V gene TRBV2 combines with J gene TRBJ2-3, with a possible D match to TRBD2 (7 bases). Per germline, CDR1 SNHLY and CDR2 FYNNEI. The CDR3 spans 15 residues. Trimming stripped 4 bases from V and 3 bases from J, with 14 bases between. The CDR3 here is CASSVYSGTTDTQYF. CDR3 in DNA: TGTGCCAGCAGTGTTTACAGCGGGACAACAGATACGCAGTATTTT.

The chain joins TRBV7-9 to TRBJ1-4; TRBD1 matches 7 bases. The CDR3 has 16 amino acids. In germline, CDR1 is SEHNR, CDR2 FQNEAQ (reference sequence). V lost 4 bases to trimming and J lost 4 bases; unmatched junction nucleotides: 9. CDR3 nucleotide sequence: TGTGCCAGCAGCTCCCTCCGACAGGGCGGTAATGAAAAACTGTTTTTT. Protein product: CASSSLRQGGNEKLFF.

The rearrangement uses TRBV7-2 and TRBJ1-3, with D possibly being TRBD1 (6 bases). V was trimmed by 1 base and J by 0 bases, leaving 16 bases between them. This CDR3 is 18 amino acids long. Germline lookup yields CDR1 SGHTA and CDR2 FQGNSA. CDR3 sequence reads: CASSLVLGQTASGNTIYF. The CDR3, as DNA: TGTGCCAGCAGCTTAGTACTCGGACAGACAGCCTCTGGAAACACCATATATTTT.

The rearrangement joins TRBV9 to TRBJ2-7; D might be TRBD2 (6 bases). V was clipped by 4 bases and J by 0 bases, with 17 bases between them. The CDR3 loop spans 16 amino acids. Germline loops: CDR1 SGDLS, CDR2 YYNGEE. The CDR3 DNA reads TGTGCCAGCAGCCTCACCGCCTTGGGGGGCTCCTACGAGCAGTACTTC. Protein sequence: CASSLTALGGSYEQYF.

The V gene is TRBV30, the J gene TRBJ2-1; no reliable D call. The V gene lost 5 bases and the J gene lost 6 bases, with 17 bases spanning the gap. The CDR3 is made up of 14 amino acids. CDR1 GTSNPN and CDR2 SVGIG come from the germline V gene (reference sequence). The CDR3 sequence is CAWLTVVSCNEQFF. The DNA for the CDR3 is TGTGCCTGGTTAACAGTGGTAAGCTGCAATGAGCAGTTCTTC.

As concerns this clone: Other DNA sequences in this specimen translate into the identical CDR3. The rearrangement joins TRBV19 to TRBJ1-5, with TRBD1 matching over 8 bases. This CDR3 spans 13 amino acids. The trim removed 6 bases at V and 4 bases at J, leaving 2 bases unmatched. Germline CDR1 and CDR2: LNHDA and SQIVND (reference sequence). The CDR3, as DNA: TGTGCCAGTAGCCGACAGGGGAATCAGCCCCAGCATTTT. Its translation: CASSRQGNQPQHF.

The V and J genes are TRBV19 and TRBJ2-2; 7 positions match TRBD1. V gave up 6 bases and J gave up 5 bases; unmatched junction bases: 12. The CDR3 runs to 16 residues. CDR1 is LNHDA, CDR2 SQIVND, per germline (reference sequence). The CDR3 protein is CASRLYQQGRTGELFF. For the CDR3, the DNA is TGTGCCAGTAGACTTTACCAACAGGGGAGAACCGGGGAGCTGTTTTTT.

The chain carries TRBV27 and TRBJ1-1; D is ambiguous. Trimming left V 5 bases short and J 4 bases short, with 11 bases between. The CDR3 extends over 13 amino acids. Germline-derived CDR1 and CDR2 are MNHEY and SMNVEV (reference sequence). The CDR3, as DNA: TGTGCCAGCAGTCCTAGTTGGAGCACTGAAGCTTTCTTT. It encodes CASSPSWSTEAFF.

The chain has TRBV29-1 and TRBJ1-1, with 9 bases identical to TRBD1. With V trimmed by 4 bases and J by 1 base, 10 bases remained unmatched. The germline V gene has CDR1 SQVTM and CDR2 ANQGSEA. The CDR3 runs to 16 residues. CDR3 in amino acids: CSVGGGTGGRNTEAFF. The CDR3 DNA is TGCAGCGTTGGAGGGGGCACAGGGGGCAGGAACACTGAAGCTTTCTTT.

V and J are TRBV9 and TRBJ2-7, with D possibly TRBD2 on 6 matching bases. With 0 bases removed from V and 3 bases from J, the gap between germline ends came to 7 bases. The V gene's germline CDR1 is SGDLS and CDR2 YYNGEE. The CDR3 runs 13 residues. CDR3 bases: TGTGCCAGCAGCGTAGCGGGGGACTACGAGCAGTACTTC. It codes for CASSVAGDYEQYF. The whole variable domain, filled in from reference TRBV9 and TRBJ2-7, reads DSGVTQTPKHLITATGQRVTLRCSPRSGDLSVYWYQQSLDQGLQFLIQYYNGEERAKGNILERFSAQQFPDLHSELNLSSLELGDSALYFCASSVAGDYEQYFGPGTRLTVT.

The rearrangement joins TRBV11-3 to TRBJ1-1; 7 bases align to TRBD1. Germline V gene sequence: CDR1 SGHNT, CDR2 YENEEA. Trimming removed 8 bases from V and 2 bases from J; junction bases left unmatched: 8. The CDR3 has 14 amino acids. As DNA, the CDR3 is TGTGCCAGCGGGACAGCAATAGTAAACACTGAAGCTTTCTTT. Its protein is CASGTAIVNTEAFF.

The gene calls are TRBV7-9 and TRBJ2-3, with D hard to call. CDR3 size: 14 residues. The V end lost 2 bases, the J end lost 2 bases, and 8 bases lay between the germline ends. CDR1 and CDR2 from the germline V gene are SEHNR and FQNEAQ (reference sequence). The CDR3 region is CASSLFGYTDTQYF. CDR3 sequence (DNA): TGTGCCAGCAGCTTATTCGGGTACACAGATACGCAGTATTTT.

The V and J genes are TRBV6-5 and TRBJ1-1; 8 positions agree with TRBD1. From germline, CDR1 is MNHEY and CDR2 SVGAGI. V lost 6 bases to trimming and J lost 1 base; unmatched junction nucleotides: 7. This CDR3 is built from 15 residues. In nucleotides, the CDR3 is TGTGCCAGCAGGATCCCAGGGGGCGCGAACACTGAAGCTTTCTTT. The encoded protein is CASRIPGGANTEAFF.

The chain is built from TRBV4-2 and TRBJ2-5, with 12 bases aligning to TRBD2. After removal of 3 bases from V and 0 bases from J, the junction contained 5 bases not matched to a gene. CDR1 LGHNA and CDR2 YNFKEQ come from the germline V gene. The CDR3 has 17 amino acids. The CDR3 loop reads CASSQPGTSGYQETQYF. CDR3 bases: TGTGCCAGCAGCCAGCCCGGGACTAGCGGGTACCAAGAGACCCAGTACTTC.

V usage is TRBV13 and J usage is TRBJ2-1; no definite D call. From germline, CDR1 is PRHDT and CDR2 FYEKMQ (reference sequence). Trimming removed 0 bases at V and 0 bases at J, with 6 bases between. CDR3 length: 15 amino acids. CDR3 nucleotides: TGTGCCAGCAGCTTAGGGAAGAGCTCCTACAATGAGCAGTTCTTC. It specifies CASSLGKSSYNEQFF.

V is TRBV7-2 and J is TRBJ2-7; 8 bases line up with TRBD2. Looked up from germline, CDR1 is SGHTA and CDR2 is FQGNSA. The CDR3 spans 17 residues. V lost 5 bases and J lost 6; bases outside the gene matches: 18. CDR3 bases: TGTGCCAGCAGCCTATTACCCCCGGGACTAGTGATTTCCGAGCAGTACTTC. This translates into CASSLLPPGLVISEQYF. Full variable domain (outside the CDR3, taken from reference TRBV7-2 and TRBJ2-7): GAGVSQSPSNKVTEKGKDVELRCDPISGHTALYWYRQSLGQGLEFLIYFQGNSAPDKSGLPSDRFSAERTGGSVSTLTIQRTQQEDSAVYLCASSLLPPGLVISEQYFGPGTRLTVT.

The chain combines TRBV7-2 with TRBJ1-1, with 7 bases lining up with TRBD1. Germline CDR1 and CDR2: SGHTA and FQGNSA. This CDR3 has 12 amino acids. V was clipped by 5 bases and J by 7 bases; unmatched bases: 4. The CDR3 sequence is CASSPTGIEAFF. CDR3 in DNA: TGTGCCAGCAGCCCGACAGGGATTGAAGCTTTCTTT.

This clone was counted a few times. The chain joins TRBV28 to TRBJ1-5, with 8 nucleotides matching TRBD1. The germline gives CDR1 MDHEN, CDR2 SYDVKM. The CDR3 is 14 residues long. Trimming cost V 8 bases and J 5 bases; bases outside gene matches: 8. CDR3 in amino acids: CASVDRVVDQPQHF. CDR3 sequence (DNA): TGTGCCAGCGTGGACAGGGTAGTTGATCAGCCCCAGCATTTT.

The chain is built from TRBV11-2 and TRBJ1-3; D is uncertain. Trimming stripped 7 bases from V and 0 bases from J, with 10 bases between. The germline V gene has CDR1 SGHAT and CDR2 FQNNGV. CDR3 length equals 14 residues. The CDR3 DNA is TGTGCCAGCACCGCGGTCCGCTCTGGAAACACCATATATTTT. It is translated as CASTAVRSGNTIYF. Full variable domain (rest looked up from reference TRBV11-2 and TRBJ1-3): EAGVAQSPRYKIIEKRQSVAFWCNPISGHATLYWYQQILGQGPKLLIQFQNNGVVDDSQLPKDRFSAERLKGVDSTLKIQPAKLEDSAVYLCASTAVRSGNTIYFGEGSWLTVV.

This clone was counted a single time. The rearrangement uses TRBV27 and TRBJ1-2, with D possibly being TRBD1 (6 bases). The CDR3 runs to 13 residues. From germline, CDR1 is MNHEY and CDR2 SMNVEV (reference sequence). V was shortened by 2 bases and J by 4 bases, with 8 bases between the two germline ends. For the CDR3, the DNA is TGTGCCAGCAGTTTACTGGACAGCTATGGCTACACCTTC. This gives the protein CASSLLDSYGYTF.

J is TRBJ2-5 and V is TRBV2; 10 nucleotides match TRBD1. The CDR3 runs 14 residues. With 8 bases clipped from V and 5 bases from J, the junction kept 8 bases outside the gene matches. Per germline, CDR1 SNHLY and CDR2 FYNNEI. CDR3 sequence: CASATDRGRETQYF. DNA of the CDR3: TGTGCCAGCGCGACGGACAGGGGGAGGGAGACCCAGTACTTC.